The clone carrying this T cell receptor (beta chain) came up once. Trimming took 3 bases from V and 3 from J; bases not matched to a gene: 8. Per germline, CDR1 SGHRS and CDR2 YFSETQ. The CDR3 has 16 amino acids. The entry originates in a study of cytomegalovirus exposure and HLA in healthy donors. This PCR relied on a set of 60 Vbeta primers and 13 Jbeta primers. Sequencing used immunoSEQ multiplex PCR; TCRdb keeps in-frame clones, though not all of them. The sample lists about 100,000 clones, 79% occurring once. Sequenced input: PBMCs. The V call is TRBV5-1, the J call TRBJ2-3; the match to TRBD1 covers 9 bases. This clonotype was sampled from a female donor in good health and CMV-seropositive. CDR3 sequence reads: CASSSTPGQGTDTQYF. The CDR3 DNA sequence: TGCGCCAGCAGCTCGACACCGGGACAGGGTACAGATACGCAGTATTTT.